This T cell receptor (beta chain) was found in a study of neurological immune-mediated disorders (dated by TCRdb to between 2018 and 2021). Study-level background: Among the approximately 35 multiple sclerosis patients, relapsing-remitting MS accounted for around 30 and secondary progressive MS accounted for 3. Peripheral blood TCR-beta repertoires from patients with HTLV-I-associated myelopathy (HAM/TSP), patients with multiple sclerosis, and healthy controls were compared in the study using UMI-based sequencing. Longitudinal samples, technical triplicates and paired sorted CD4+ and CD8+ T-cell subsets, alongside PBMC samples, were included among the roughly 100 TCR-beta libraries. The cohort was made up of 68 subjects, consisting of 14 HAM/TSP patients, 35 or so multiple sclerosis patients and around 20 healthy controls. On the study overall, not on this receptor specifically: The highest TCR clonal expansion was observed in HAM/TSP patients, whereas the lowest was observed in MS patients, even when compared with healthy controls. No identical CDR3 amino acid sequences were found to be shared among expanded clones across subjects, suggesting that TCR-beta repertoires were private in all groups. In a phylogenetic analysis, the repertoires of 18 out of 34 MS patients fell into a single cluster of related CDR3 sequences, pointing to a possible signature at the repertoire level. The MS cluster showed no association with clinical or MRI features, and the authors stated that larger cohorts are needed.

To synthesize cDNA, template-switch 5'RACE was performed with a primer carrying a 10-nucleotide random unique molecular identifier so that each TCR transcript was tagged. Every sequencing run covered 15-18 subjects and yielded more than 170 million TCR-beta sequences. The RNeasy kit was used for extraction of total RNA. The KAPA Real-time Library Amplification kit was used to amplify TCR-beta VDJ regions with primers for the TCR constant region and the 5'RACE anchor. A first PCR added sample indexes and Illumina adaptors, and a second PCR then raised library yield. After Ampure bead purification, the roughly 650 bp TCR product was size-selected on a 2% E-gel SizeSelection system. Before pooling, libraries had their quality checked on a Bioanalyzer, their concentration measured with Qubit, and their quantity determined with the Kapa Library Quantification kit. An Illumina HiSeq 2500 sequenced the libraries paired-end 2 x 150 bp. To increase sequence diversity, roughly 24-31% phiX was spiked into each library pool. Per the original workflow: Quality-filtered reads were processed with the UMI-based MiGEC pipeline, which removed over 75% of raw TCR sequences during error correction. IMGT germline references were used for alignment of VDJ genes, and clonotypes were defined by a unique CDR3 amino acid sequence together with V-J genes. Clonal expansion, Shannon diversity and CDR3 relatedness (CalcPairwiseDistances, ClusterSamples) were evaluated with VDJtools, and phylogenetic trees were built with CLCbio workbench. Clones with at least 8 unique UMIs were defined as expanded, with this threshold being based on coefficient-of-variation modelling across technical triplicates. The public reads were run again by TCRdb, first through fastp at Q25 and then through MiXCR, and only productive beta chains were kept. Rows are unified per CDR3 protein, each entry keeping the most common DNA and genes. For this entry, the V and J calls and clone size follow TCRdb and not the study's own pipeline. Counted in this sample were tens of thousands of distinct CDR3 sequences; 2.5% of them appeared once. About 2.4% of the sample comes from the top ten.

This clonotype was picked up many times. The antigen it binds to is not known. One base away there is no much larger clone; base qualities are not given. For unsorted PBMC libraries, 2 million PBMCs were used after storage in RNAlater at -80 degrees C until RNA extraction. The multiple sclerosis patients were enrolled in a US clinical protocol that used magnetic resonance imaging to evaluate disease progression. PBMCs were separated from peripheral blood using Ficoll-Hypaque density gradient centrifugation and then cryopreserved in liquid nitrogen. V sheds 0 bases and J sheds 8 bases, leaving 14 bases between their ends. Taken from cysteine to phenylalanine, the CDR3 has 16 residues. The CDR3 DNA has 48 bases and is translated from base 1. CDR1 and CDR2 are drawn from the germline V gene (reference sequence): LGHDT, YNNKEL.

This TCR came from a man aged 50-59 years with multiple sclerosis. This sequence uses TRBV3-1 and TRBJ1-6, with no D gene named confidently. What was sequenced was PBMCs. For the CDR3, the sequence is CASSQEASAADSPLHF. In nucleotide form, the sequence is TGTGCCAGCAGCCAAGAGGCTTCAGCCGCGGATTCACCCCTCCACTTT.